The source of this T cell receptor beta chain is a study of low-dose radiotherapy and immunotherapy resistance in tumors. Stated time point: before trial treatment. Covering alpha and beta chains, TRAV- and TRBV-specific primers were used for the first-strand cDNA. It was with a constant-region primer and a V-primer adapter that TCRs were amplified over around 20 PCR cycles. TCRdb re-called the reads with MiXCR, one entry per CDR3 protein. The data show roughly 39,000 distinct CDR3 sequences, 25% to 40% seen once. This CDR3 comprises 14 residues. V shed 0 bases and J shed 7 bases, with 9 bases lying between them. Germline V gene lookup returns CDR1 LGHDT and CDR2 YNNKEL (reference sequence). This clonotype was seen at least ten times.

The TCR originated in a male donor with gallbladder cancer. Source: PBMCs, taken before treatment. The rearrangement links TRBV3-1 to TRBJ2-2; D ambiguous. CDR3 sequence reads: CASSQDKTFGELFF. In DNA form, the CDR3 reads TGTGCCAGCAGCCAAGATAAAACCTTCGGGGAGCTGTTTTTT.